This passage covers 29 T cell receptor beta chains from one sample sequenced in a study of low-dose radiotherapy and immunotherapy resistance in tumors. TRAV- and TRBV-specific primers, spanning alpha and beta chains, primed first-strand cDNA. TCRs were amplified for approximately 21 PCR cycles with a constant-region primer and V-primer adapter. TCRdb recomputed calls from the reads with MiXCR, one row per CDR3 protein. The sample lists 75,000 to 95,000 distinct CDR3 sequences, approximately 17% seen once, with less than 6% in the top ten. Time point in this sample: before trial treatment. Sequencing used PBMCs, obtained before treatment. These TCRs come from a male donor with prostate cancer.

This clonotype was counted many times. This sequence joins TRBV7-9 and TRBJ2-1; D ambiguous. The germline V and J ends were trimmed by 1 base and 9 bases, with 10 bases remaining between them. CDR3 length equals 13 residues. Germline loops: CDR1 SEHNR, CDR2 FQNEAQ (reference sequence). The DNA of the CDR3 is TGTGCCAGCAGCTTAGAAGGGTTGGGTGAGCAGTTCTTC. The encoded protein is CASSLEGLGEQFF.

This clonotype was seen at least ten times. The chain uses TRBV5-1 and TRBJ2-7; D may correspond to TRBD1 or TRBD2 (5 bases each). Germline V gene sequence: CDR1 SGHRS, CDR2 YFSETQ. V was pared by 5 bases and J by 0 bases, with 9 bases between. The CDR3 sequence is 13 residues long. CDR3 loop: CASRLGASYEQYF. CDR3 nucleotide sequence: TGCGCCAGCAGACTCGGGGCCTCCTACGAGCAGTACTTC.

This clonotype was found once. V gene TRBV5-8 combines with J gene TRBJ2-2; tentatively, D is TRBD2 (6 bases). The V and J ends lost 4 bases and 0 bases respectively, with 13 bases between them. Germline V gene sequence: CDR1 SGHTS, CDR2 YDEGEE. The CDR3 extends over 16 amino acids. For the CDR3, the DNA is TGTGCCAGCAGCGTAGGAGTAGCGGCGAACACCGGGGAGCTGTTTTTT. Translating it yields CASSVGVAANTGELFF.

This clonotype was counted many times. The V gene is TRBV5-1, the J gene TRBJ1-2; 8 nucleotides line up with TRBD1. Germline CDR1 reads SGHRS; CDR2 reads YFSETQ. The J segment lost 1 base and the V segment lost 4 bases, leaving 6 bases of the junction unmatched. This CDR3 comprises 15 residues. The CDR3 DNA sequence: TGCGCCAGCAGCCCGCCGGGACAGGTTAACTATGGCTACACCTTC. This sequence encodes CASSPPGQVNYGYTF.

This clonotype was picked up many times. This chain links TRBV21-1 with TRBJ2-7; TRBD1 reflects the table's D call only, with no check against the DNA. TRBV21-1 is termed a pseudogene. The CDR3 is 13 residues long. CDR3 loop: CATGTGTSYEQYF. The CDR3 nucleotides read TGTGCCACGGGGACGGGGACCTCCTACGAGCAGTACTTC.

This clonotype was seen repeatedly, ten times or more. This chain connects TRBV7-8 to TRBJ2-3; TRBD2 agrees at 8 bases. Germline CDR1 SGHVS, CDR2 FQNEAQ. The CDR3 covers 16 residues. The J segment lost 2 bases and the V segment lost 5 bases, leaving 9 bases of the junction unmatched. The CDR3 spells CASSDRREAVTDTQYF. For the CDR3, the DNA is TGTGCCAGCAGCGACCGGCGGGAGGCGGTCACAGATACGCAGTATTTT.

Ten or more counts support this clonotype. This sequence joins TRBV5-1 and TRBJ1-6; 10 positions match TRBD1. The CDR3 is 15 residues long. After removal of 4 bases from V and 11 bases from J, the junction contained 9 bases not matched to a gene. Per germline, CDR1 SGHRS and CDR2 YFSETQ. CDR3 nucleotide sequence: TGCGCCAGCAGCCCCAGGACAGGGGGTGTTGCACCCCTCCACTTT. As protein: CASSPRTGGVAPLHF.

This clonotype was counted many times. This chain connects TRBV29-1 to TRBJ2-7; no clear D gene. Per the germline V gene, CDR1 is SQVTM and CDR2 is ANQGSEA. Trimming removed 8 bases from V and 2 bases from J, with 19 bases in between. The CDR3 runs 14 residues. The CDR3 reads CSTRGGRTTYEQYF. The CDR3 nucleotides are TGCAGCACCCGAGGTGGCAGGACCACCTACGAGCAGTACTTC.

This clonotype was counted ten times or more. The V call is TRBV5-1, the J call TRBJ2-5; 9 bases are shared with TRBD1. Germline V CDR1 and CDR2: SGHRS, YFSETQ. There are 14 residues in the CDR3. V was clipped by 2 bases and J by 6 bases; unmatched bases: 5. Here the CDR3 DNA reads TGCGCCAGCAGCTTCCAAGGACAGGGGCAGACCCAGTACTTC. Translated, it gives CASSFQGQGQTQYF. Filled out from reference TRBV5-1 and TRBJ2-5, the complete variable domain reads KAGVTQTPRYLIKTRGQQVTLSCSPISGHRSVSWYQQTPGQGLQFLFEYFSETQRNKGNFPGRFSGRQFSNSRSEMNVSTLELGDSALYLCASSFQGQGQTQYFGPGTRLLVL.

There are many counts of this clonotype. The V call is TRBV18, the J call TRBJ1-6; no clear D gene. The germline CDR1 and CDR2 sequences are KGHSH and LQKENI. Trimming left V 0 bases short and J 9 bases short, with 15 bases between. This CDR3 has 16 residues. As DNA, the CDR3 is TGTGCCAGCTCACCACCGGGCGGCGGTGGCAGTTCACCCCTCCACTTT. It translates to CASSPPGGGGSSPLHF. The variable domain in full, with the rest retrieved from reference TRBV18 and TRBJ1-6, is NAGVMQNPRHLVRRRGQEARLRCSPMKGHSHVYWYRQLPEEGLKFMVYLQKENIIDESGMPKERFSAEFPKEGPSILRIQQVVRGDSAAYFCASSPPGGGGSSPLHFGNGTRLTVT.

Details on this clonotype: A far larger clone is just one base off, so this is likely a read error. This CDR3 is CASSQKGGGAVLSEQYF. For the CDR3, the DNA is TGTGCCAGCAGCCAGAAGGGCGGGGGGGCCGTATTGAGTGAGCAGTACTTC. The chain carries TRBV7-2 and TRBJ2-5; TRBD2 matches at 9 bases. Germline values: CDR1 SGHTA, CDR2 FQGNSA. V lost 5 bases to trimming and J lost 11 bases; unmatched junction nucleotides: 21. The CDR3 is 17 residues long.

The rearrangement joins TRBV12-3 or TRBV12-4 to TRBJ2-3; tentative D call: TRBD1 (5 bases). Trimming stripped 5 bases from V and 0 bases from J, with 12 bases between. This CDR3 is 15 amino acids long. In nucleotides, the CDR3 is TGTGCCAGCAGTATGGACAAGCCTAGCACAGATACGCAGTATTTT. As protein: CASSMDKPSTDTQYF.

In its sample, this clonotype was seen many times. V is TRBV5-1 and J is TRBJ2-2; 7 bases agree with TRBD1. Germline trimming cut 4 bases from V and 8 bases from J; bases unmatched to any gene: 11. The germline V gene encodes CDR1 SGHRS and CDR2 YFSETQ. The CDR3 is 15 amino acids. The CDR3 DNA reads TGCGCCAGCAGCCAAATCGACAGGGCTCCGGGGGAGCTGTTTTTT. As protein: CASSQIDRAPGELFF.

This clonotype was recorded at least ten times. This chain uses TRBV29-1 with TRBJ1-1, with unresolved D. CDR1 is SQVTM, CDR2 ANQGSEA, per germline. This CDR3 contains 13 residues. V lost 4 bases and J lost 3, with 12 bases in between. CDR3 coding DNA: TGCAGCGTTGTTTCCCCCAGATACACTGAAGCTTTCTTT. Encoded protein: CSVVSPRYTEAFF. The full variable domain, its missing parts supplied by reference TRBV29-1 and TRBJ1-1, is SAVISQKPSRDICQRGTSLTIQCQVDSQVTMMFWYRQQPGQSLTLIATANQGSEATYESGFVIDKFPISRPNLTFSTLTVSNMSPEDSSIYLCSVVSPRYTEAFFGQGTRLTVV.

This clonotype was counted at least ten times. The chain joins TRBV18 to TRBJ1-1, with a weak D call TRBD1 (6 bases). The CDR3 sequence is 16 residues long. Deletions cut 1 base from V and 0 bases from J, with 12 bases between. Per the germline V gene, CDR1 is KGHSH and CDR2 is LQKENI. CDR3 loop: CASSPRQGRMNTEAFF. CDR3 in DNA: TGTGCCAGCTCACCACGGCAGGGGAGAATGAACACTGAAGCTTTCTTT.

This clonotype was observed at least ten times. This chain joins TRBV9 and TRBJ2-2; a weak D match, TRBD2 (5 bases). V was cut by 7 bases and J by 5 bases, with 15 bases left in between. Germline CDR1 SGDLS, CDR2 YYNGEE. The CDR3 covers 14 residues. CDR3 protein: CASGRASSTGELFF. DNA for the CDR3: TGTGCCAGCGGTCGGGCTAGCTCAACCGGGGAGCTGTTTTTT.

Points on this clonotype: A far larger clone is only one base removed, so a read error is likely. The rearrangement links TRBV27 to TRBJ1-1; D uncertain. From germline, CDR1 is MNHEY and CDR2 SMNVEV (reference sequence). Trimming removed 11 bases from V and 0 bases from J, with 10 bases in between. CDR3 length: 12 amino acids. CDR3 region: CAGNLMNTEAFF. As DNA, the CDR3 is TGTGCCGGCAACTTGATGAACACTGAAGCTTTCTTT.

Many counts were recorded for this clonotype. The gene calls are TRBV29-1 and TRBJ1-2; a weak D match, TRBD1 (5 bases). Germline V gene data show CDR1 as SQVTM and CDR2 as ANQGSEA. This CDR3 is built from 14 residues. The ends were cut back, 3 bases at V and 4 bases at J, with 15 bases in the middle. The chain's CDR3 is CSVDSTGAFYGYTF. CDR3 nucleotides: TGCAGCGTTGACTCTACAGGTGCCTTCTATGGCTACACCTTC.

This clonotype came up many times. The V call is TRBV28, the J call TRBJ2-1; a possible D gene is TRBD2 (5 bases). From germline, CDR1 is MDHEN and CDR2 SYDVKM. With 7 bases removed from V and 4 bases from J, the gap between germline ends came to 14 bases. The CDR3 consists of 14 residues. The CDR3 loop reads CASTWEQPYNEQFF. The CDR3 region has the DNA TGTGCCAGCACCTGGGAGCAGCCATACAATGAGCAGTTCTTC.

This clonotype was seen at least ten times. V is TRBV20-1 and J is TRBJ1-5; D unclear. The CDR3 runs to 13 residues. V dropped 0 bases and J dropped 6 bases, with 9 bases sitting between them. Germline lookup yields CDR1 DFQATT and CDR2 SNEGSKA (reference sequence). The CDR3 region is CSARDGPGQPQHF. The CDR3 DNA is TGCAGTGCTAGAGATGGGCCAGGTCAGCCCCAGCATTTT.

This clonotype is a singleton in its sample. Being one base from a much bigger clone, this may be a read error. The gene calls are TRBV6-6 and TRBJ2-5; 7 positions match TRBD2. Germline V gene data show CDR1 as MNHNY and CDR2 as SVGAGI (reference sequence). The CDR3 is 15 amino acids. Trimming at V came to 6 bases and at J to 7 bases, leaving 14 bases not matched to a gene. CDR3 DNA: TGTGCCAGCAGGCAACAGTTAAGCGGGGCAGGGACCCAGTACTTC. This gives the protein CASRQQLSGAGTQYF.

A note on this clonotype: One end of the junction varies from germline; a read error may be responsible. This chain joins TRBV27 and TRBJ1-2; D unclear. The CDR3 is made up of 16 amino acids. Germline CDR1 MNHEY, CDR2 SMNVEV (reference sequence). Written as DNA, the CDR3 is TGTTCCAGCAGTCCCTTCGGGCCAAAACGAGGCTATGGCTACACCTTC. This sequence encodes CSSSPFGPKRGYGYTF.

V usage is TRBV9 and J usage is TRBJ2-7; a weak D match, TRBD1 (7 bases). This CDR3 is 15 amino acids long. The germline V gene encodes CDR1 SGDLS and CDR2 YYNGEE. Trimming removed 4 bases at V and 6 bases at J, with 20 bases between. The CDR3 DNA follows: TGTGCCAGCAGCCCATGGACAGGAGGGGACGGCGAGCAGTACTTC. Translation gives CASSPWTGGDGEQYF.

This clonotype was recorded many times. V usage is TRBV2 and J usage is TRBJ1-1; D gene unclear. CDR3 length equals 13 residues. Germline V CDR1 and CDR2: SNHLY, FYNNEI. Deletions cut 7 bases from V and 0 bases from J, with 9 bases between. CDR3: CASNGEMNTEAFF. Written as DNA, the CDR3 is TGTGCCAGCAATGGGGAGATGAACACTGAAGCTTTCTTT.

This clonotype was seen at least ten times. V gene TRBV12-3 or TRBV12-4 combines with J gene TRBJ2-3, with D perhaps TRBD2 (6 bases). V lost 3 bases and J lost 1, with 14 bases in between. This CDR3 has 16 amino acids. In DNA, the CDR3 is TGTGCCAGCAGTTTGTCCGGCGGGGCCCGCACAGATACGCAGTATTTT. This sequence encodes CASSLSGGARTDTQYF.

This clonotype was seen ten or more times. The rearrangement joins TRBV13 to TRBJ2-2; tentative D call: TRBD2 (6 bases). The germline V gene encodes CDR1 PRHDT and CDR2 FYEKMQ (reference sequence). Trimming removed 2 bases at V and 2 bases at J, with 9 bases between. The CDR3 covers 15 residues. CDR3 nucleotide sequence: TGTGCCAGCAGCTTAATGCGGGGAAACACCGGGGAGCTGTTTTTT. This translates into CASSLMRGNTGELFF.

This clonotype was counted at least ten times. The chain couples TRBV19 to TRBJ1-4; 7 positions agree with TRBD1. The CDR3 length is 18 residues. The J segment lost 1 base and the V segment lost 3 bases, leaving 11 bases of the junction unmatched. Germline V gene sequence: CDR1 LNHDA, CDR2 SQIVND (reference sequence). CDR3 in DNA: TGTGCCAGTAGTATCGGGCAGGGGGGAAGAAGAACTAATGAAAAACTGTTTTTT. The encoded protein is CASSIGQGGRRTNEKLFF. The variable domain in full, completed from reference TRBV19 and TRBJ1-4, reads DGGITQSPKYLFRKEGQNVTLSCEQNLNHDAMYWYRQDPGQGLRLIYYSQIVNDFQKGDIAEGYSVSREKKESFPLTVTSAQKNPTAFYLCASSIGQGGRRTNEKLFFGSGTQLSVL.

This clonotype was picked up many times. The V call is TRBV19, the J call TRBJ1-1, with 8 bases that match TRBD1. Germline CDR1 reads LNHDA; CDR2 reads SQIVND (reference sequence). The CDR3 runs to 15 residues. The ends lost 6 bases at V and 5 bases at J; junction bases unmatched: 11. The CDR3 nucleotides are TGTGCCAGTAGGACGGACAGGGCGGTGGGAACTGAAGCTTTCTTT. Protein: CASRTDRAVGTEAFF.

The table lists this clonotype with many counts. CDR3: CSVERRGPVGYTF. The CDR3 DNA sequence: TGCAGCGTTGAACGGCGGGGGCCGGTCGGCTACACCTTC. V gene TRBV29-1 combines with J gene TRBJ1-2; perhaps TRBD1 as D (6 bases). V was clipped by 2 bases and J by 8 bases, with 15 bases between them. Germline CDR1 is SQVTM and CDR2 is ANQGSEA. The CDR3 runs 13 residues.